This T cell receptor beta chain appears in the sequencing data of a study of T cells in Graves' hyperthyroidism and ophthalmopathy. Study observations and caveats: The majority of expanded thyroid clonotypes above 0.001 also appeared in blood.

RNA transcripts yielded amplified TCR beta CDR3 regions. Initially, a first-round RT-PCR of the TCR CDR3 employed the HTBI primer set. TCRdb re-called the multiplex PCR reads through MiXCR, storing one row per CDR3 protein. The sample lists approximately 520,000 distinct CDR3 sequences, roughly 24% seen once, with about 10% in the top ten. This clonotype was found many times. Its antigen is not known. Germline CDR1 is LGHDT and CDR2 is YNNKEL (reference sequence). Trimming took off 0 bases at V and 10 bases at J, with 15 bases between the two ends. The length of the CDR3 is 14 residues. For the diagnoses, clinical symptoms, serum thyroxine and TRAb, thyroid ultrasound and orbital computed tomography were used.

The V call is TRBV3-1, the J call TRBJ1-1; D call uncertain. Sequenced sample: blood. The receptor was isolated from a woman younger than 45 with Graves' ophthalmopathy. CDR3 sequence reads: CASSQDMEGSGAFF. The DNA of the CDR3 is TGTGCCAGCAGCCAAGATATGGAAGGGTCCGGAGCTTTCTTT.